Presented here are 27 T cell receptor beta chains from one specimen sequenced in a study of vaccination effects on CD4 cells after COVID-19. Antigen-specific CD4+ T cells were expanded (with viral peptide pools) by the ViraFEST assay ahead of sequencing. Culture proceeded for more than nine days, and CD4+ T cells were then isolated. This individual contracted SARS-CoV-2 between March and December 2020, as verified by PCR. Each participant was given two doses of one vaccine (BNT162b2 or mRNA-1273). The assay was immunoSEQ multiplex PCR, and TCRdb's table has in-frame clones only and misses some. The data contain about 17,000 clones, 76% of them singletons. Their specific antigens are unknown. The material sequenced was CD4+ T cells from PBMCs cultured with SARS-CoV-2 spike peptides, taken after COVID-19 vaccination. The receptors were sampled from a human donor who had a prior SARS-CoV-2 infection.

This chain links TRBV18 with TRBJ1-3; 7 nucleotides match TRBD1. This CDR3 spans 17 amino acids. Germline V CDR1 and CDR2: KGHSH, LQKENI. With 6 bases clipped from V and 1 base from J, the junction kept 12 bases outside the gene matches. As DNA, the CDR3 is TGTGCCAGCTCTCCATGGAACAGGGGTGTATCTGGAAACACCATATATTTT. Translated, it gives CASSPWNRGVSGNTIYF.

The chain combines TRBV7-9 with TRBJ2-7; no reliable D call. This CDR3 has 14 residues. The V end was cut by 5 bases, the J end by 7 bases, with 18 bases between. CDR1 and CDR2 (germline): SEHNR, FQNEAQ (reference sequence). DNA for the CDR3: TGTGCCAGCAGCCCTAACACCCCGTGGCCGGAGCAGTACTTC. The encoded protein is CASSPNTPWPEQYF.

A few counts support this clone. V usage is TRBV2 and J usage is TRBJ1-5; 9 bases fit TRBD1. The CDR3 consists of 14 residues. V was clipped by 6 bases and J by 5 bases; unmatched bases: 5. From germline, CDR1 is SNHLY and CDR2 FYNNEI. As DNA, the CDR3 is TGTGCCAGCAGGGCCTGGACAGGGGATCAGCCCCAGCATTTT. This sequence encodes CASRAWTGDQPQHF.

V and J are TRBV19 and TRBJ2-5; 8 nucleotides line up with TRBD2. V shed 6 bases, J shed 4 bases, and the junction held 4 bases outside the gene matches. Germline CDR1 and CDR2: LNHDA and SQIVND (reference sequence). The CDR3 is made up of 13 amino acids. In DNA form, the CDR3 reads TGTGCCAGTAGCGAGACTAGCGTAGAGACCCAGTACTTC. Its protein product is CASSETSVETQYF.

The chain couples TRBV19 to TRBJ1-2; weak D call: TRBD1 (6 bases). Germline assignment: CDR1 LNHDA and CDR2 SQIVND (reference sequence). Between the trimmed V and J ends, which lost 2 bases and 1 base, there was a span of 17 bases. This CDR3 has 17 amino acids. This CDR3 is CASSIILGRGNNYGYTF. The CDR3 nucleotides read TGTGCCAGTAGTATAATTTTGGGCAGGGGAAATAACTATGGCTACACCTTC.

To note about this clone: The same CDR3 arises from other DNA sequences in this sample as well. V usage is TRBV5-1 and J usage is TRBJ1-2; TRBD1 might be the D (5 bases). This CDR3 is 13 amino acids long. Germline assignment: CDR1 SGHRS and CDR2 YFSETQ. Trimming cost V 0 bases and J 7 bases, with 10 bases left between them. CDR3 sequence: CASSLEGAGGYTF. CDR3 bases: TGCGCCAGCAGCTTGGAAGGGGCCGGTGGCTACACCTTC.

The chain combines TRBV6-2 or TRBV6-3 with TRBJ2-3; possible D gene TRBD2, 6 bases. The CDR3 runs 14 residues. Germline V gene lookup returns CDR1 MNHEY and CDR2 SVGEGT. V was cut by 4 bases and J by 1 base, with 9 bases left in between. The CDR3 loop is CASSSGVGTDTQYF. CDR3 nucleotides: TGTGCCAGCAGTTCGGGGGTCGGCACAGATACGCAGTATTTT.

V usage is TRBV20-1 and J usage is TRBJ1-2, with 9 bases aligning to TRBD1. The germline CDR1 and CDR2 sequences are DFQATT and SNEGSKA (reference sequence). The J segment lost 1 base and the V segment lost 3 bases, leaving 9 bases of the junction unmatched. The CDR3 runs 16 residues. The CDR3 reads CSASRTGDWSNYGYTF. The CDR3, as DNA: TGCAGTGCTAGTCGGACAGGGGATTGGAGTAACTATGGCTACACCTTC.

The chain employs TRBV19 and TRBJ2-1; 7 bases align to TRBD2. The CDR3 runs to 14 residues. Germline V gene lookup returns CDR1 LNHDA and CDR2 SQIVND (reference sequence). V shed 4 bases and J 7 bases; nucleotides not matched to a gene: 7. CDR3 sequence: CASSTWTRGNEQFF. The CDR3, as DNA: TGTGCCAGTAGTACATGGACTAGGGGTAATGAGCAGTTCTTC.

The V and J genes are TRBV5-1 and TRBJ2-7; a possible D gene is TRBD1 (5 bases). The germline V gene encodes CDR1 SGHRS and CDR2 YFSETQ. The CDR3 is made up of 15 amino acids. V dropped 0 bases and J dropped 3 bases, with 13 bases sitting between them. CDR3 sequence: CASSLVRGMNYEQYF. CDR3 DNA: TGCGCCAGCAGCTTGGTTAGGGGTATGAACTACGAGCAGTACTTC.

J is TRBJ2-2 and V is TRBV11-3; TRBD2 aligns across 10 bases. Trimming took 0 bases from V and 8 from J; bases not matched to a gene: 12. Looked up from germline, CDR1 is SGHNT and CDR2 is YENEEA. The CDR3 spans 18 residues. CDR3: CASSLDGTSARGTGELFF. In DNA form, the CDR3 reads TGTGCCAGCAGCTTAGACGGGACTAGCGCAAGGGGGACGGGGGAGCTGTTTTTT.

V gene TRBV7-9 combines with J gene TRBJ1-2, with D unclear. Trimming shortened V by 7 bases and J by 8 bases, and 23 bases separated the two germline ends. Germline CDR1 SEHNR, CDR2 FQNEAQ (reference sequence). The CDR3 consists of 15 residues. The CDR3 region is CASTPRFLTFRGYTF. CDR3 bases: TGTGCCAGCACCCCGCGATTTCTTACCTTCCGGGGCTACACCTTC.

This chain connects TRBV16 to TRBJ2-3; D unresolved. The ends were cut back, 2 bases at V and 6 bases at J, with 9 bases in the middle. Germline-derived CDR1 and CDR2 are KGHSY and FQNENV. The CDR3 runs 13 residues. The CDR3 sequence: CASSQNLRDTQYF. CDR3 sequence (DNA): TGTGCCAGCAGCCAAAACCTGAGGGATACGCAGTATTTT.

V gene TRBV6-5 combines with J gene TRBJ1-5, with D unclear. CDR1 MNHEY and CDR2 SVGAGI come from the germline V gene. This CDR3 has 15 residues. The germline V and J ends were trimmed by 7 bases and 0 bases, with 13 bases remaining between them. The CDR3 is CASKRQTNSNQPQHF. CDR3 nucleotides: TGTGCCAGCAAAAGACAAACTAATAGCAATCAGCCCCAGCATTTT.

This chain connects TRBV5-1 to TRBJ2-1; 9 bases match TRBD2. This CDR3 comprises 15 residues. The V segment lost 4 bases and the J segment 5 bases; nucleotides outside the gene matches: 7. Germline-derived CDR1 and CDR2 are SGHRS and YFSETQ. This chain's CDR3 is CASSISGSSDNEQFF. The CDR3 nucleotides are TGCGCCAGCAGCATTAGCGGGAGTAGCGACAATGAGCAGTTCTTC.

The J gene is TRBJ2-5, the V gene TRBV7-3, with D tentatively TRBD1 (5 bases). Germline CDR1 SGHTA, CDR2 FQGTGA. Trimming shortened V by 2 bases and J by 1 base, and 5 bases separated the two germline ends. The CDR3 has 13 amino acids. CDR3 sequence (DNA): TGTGCCAGCAGCTTAGGGGCCCAAGAGACCCAGTACTTC. Translating it yields CASSLGAQETQYF.

V is TRBV4-3 and J is TRBJ2-7; 7 bases are shared with TRBD2. The CDR3 runs to 14 residues. CDR1 and CDR2 from the germline V gene are LGHNA and YSLEER. The V and J ends lost 4 bases and 6 bases, in that order; junction bases with no gene match: 9. This chain's CDR3 is CASSRAEGGGEQYF. CDR3 sequence (DNA): TGCGCCAGCAGCCGTGCGGAGGGCGGGGGCGAGCAGTACTTC.

The rearrangement joins TRBV7-3 to TRBJ2-1; D is unresolved. Trimming left V 3 bases short and J 9 bases short, with 12 bases between. CDR1 SGHTA and CDR2 FQGTGA come from the germline V gene. This CDR3 contains 13 residues. CDR3 sequence reads: CASSFLGQSEQFF. CDR3 nucleotides: TGTGCCAGCAGCTTTCTCGGGCAGAGTGAGCAGTTCTTC.

This sequence joins TRBV6-5 and TRBJ1-4; tentative D call: TRBD1 (5 bases). V gave up 5 bases and J gave up 0 bases, with 10 bases separating them. CDR3 length equals 15 residues. In germline, CDR1 is MNHEY, CDR2 SVGAGI. The CDR3 protein is CASSRAGATNEKLFF. The CDR3 DNA sequence: TGTGCCAGCAGTCGCGCGGGGGCAACTAATGAAAAACTGTTTTTT.

The chain is built from TRBV5-8 and TRBJ2-2, with 8 bases matching TRBD2. In germline, CDR1 is SGHTS, CDR2 YDEGEE. This CDR3 has 16 amino acids. Germline trimming cut 7 bases from V and 5 bases from J; bases unmatched to any gene: 13. The CDR3 DNA reads TGTGCCAGCGCTAAAAGGCGGGGGGCCGATACCGGGGAGCTGTTTTTT. Protein sequence: CASAKRRGADTGELFF. The variable domain in full, with the rest retrieved from reference TRBV5-8 and TRBJ2-2, is EAGVTQSPTHLIKTRGQQATLRCSPISGHTSVYWYQQALGLGLQFLLWYDEGEERNRGNFPPRFSGRQFPNYSSELNVNALELEDSALYLCASAKRRGADTGELFFGEGSRLTVL.

The gene calls are TRBV10-2 and TRBJ1-2, with a tentative D call TRBD1 (6 bases). The CDR3 sequence is 14 residues long. Trimming cost V 1 base and J 3 bases, with 9 bases left between them. CDR1 and CDR2 (germline): WSHSY, SAAADI. The CDR3 DNA reads as TGCGCCAGCAGTGAGTTCGGGGGGCACTATGGCTACACCTTC. It encodes CASSEFGGHYGYTF.

V is TRBV3-1 (or the pseudogene TRBV3-2) and J is TRBJ2-2; no definite D call. Germline V gene data show CDR1 as LGHDT and CDR2 as YNNKEL (reference sequence). V was trimmed by 0 bases and J by 5 bases, leaving 13 bases between them. The CDR3 runs to 16 residues. The CDR3 loop reads CASSQERRSWTGELFF. The CDR3 DNA reads TGTGCCAGCAGCCAAGAGCGGCGAAGTTGGACCGGGGAGCTGTTTTTT.

The chain carries TRBV6-1 and TRBJ2-3, with D maybe TRBD1 (6 bases). The CDR3 has 16 amino acids. The V and J ends lost 3 bases and 4 bases respectively, with 17 bases between them. Germline CDR1 and CDR2: MNHNS and SASEGT. The CDR3 here is CASSDDARGWSDTQYF. The CDR3 coding sequence is TGTGCCAGCAGTGACGATGCGAGGGGGTGGTCAGATACGCAGTATTTT.

V and J are TRBV24-1 and TRBJ2-1; 8 nucleotides agree with TRBD1. The germline CDR1 and CDR2 sequences are KGHDR and SFDVKD. V lost 9 bases, J lost 5 bases, and 5 bases stayed unmatched. There are 13 residues in the CDR3. The CDR3 region has the DNA TGTGCCACCGGACAGGGAAGTAACAATGAGCAGTTCTTC. Its protein product is CATGQGSNNEQFF.

The V call is TRBV5-1, the J call TRBJ2-3, with 16 bases matching TRBD2. The ends lost 2 bases at V and 4 bases at J; junction bases unmatched: 13. Germline assignment: CDR1 SGHRS and CDR2 YFSETQ. This CDR3 has 20 residues. This CDR3 reads CASSFGTSGGAGSSADTQYF. The CDR3 nucleotides are TGCGCCAGCAGCTTTGGGACTAGCGGGGGGGCCGGATCTAGCGCAGATACGCAGTATTTT.

The chain joins TRBV4-2 to TRBJ2-7, with D possibly being TRBD2 (6 bases). V lost 6 bases, J lost 5 bases, and 14 bases lay in between. Germline-derived CDR1 and CDR2 are LGHNA and YNFKEQ. This CDR3 region has 13 residues. This CDR3 is CASSRRELDEQYF. In nucleotides, the CDR3 is TGTGCCAGCAGTCGGCGGGAACTCGACGAGCAGTACTTC.

The V call is TRBV10-3, the J call TRBJ1-2, with D perhaps TRBD1 (6 bases). Germline loops: CDR1 ENHRY, CDR2 SYGVKD. Deletions cut 0 bases from V and 0 bases from J, with 14 bases between. The CDR3 spans 17 residues. Written as DNA, the CDR3 is TGTGCCATCAGTGAGTCGAGTACAGGGTTGACTAACTATGGCTACACCTTC. This translates into CAISESSTGLTNYGYTF.